The clone carrying this T cell receptor beta chain was counted between two and nine times. Its antigen is not identified. TCRbeta library preparation incorporated unique molecular identifiers. In TCRdb, the PCR reads were re-called with MiXCR into one record per CDR3 protein. The data contain about 440,000 distinct CDR3 sequences, 43% of them singletons. The entry originates in a study of T-cell reconstitution after alpha-beta-depleted transplantation in children. This CDR3 spans 14 amino acids. V dropped 2 bases and J dropped 5 bases, with 16 bases sitting between them. Germline V gene lookup returns CDR1 GTSNPN and CDR2 SVGIG (reference sequence). Regarding the study as a whole: Most T-cell counts and diversity one year after the transplant came from T cells that were newly produced. At around two months after transplant, the alpha-beta T cells were reportedly derived from several hundred expanded clones that came from non-depleted graft cells. High day-60 TCRbeta diversity in some patients came from surviving recipient T cells and thymic progenitors.

The TCR was taken from a girl aged 2 to 10 with aplastic anemia, due to receive a stem cell transplant. This chain uses TRBV30 with TRBJ2-7, with a weak D call TRBD2 (6 bases). The sample consisted of PBMCs, taken before TCRalphabeta/CD19-depleted stem cell transplant. DNA for the CDR3: TGTGCCTGGAGTCACGGGAGAGGTTTCCACGAGCAGTACTTC. Protein: CAWSHGRGFHEQYF.